Listed below are T cell receptor beta chains from one sample, sequenced in a study of radiotherapy plus CTLA-4 blockade in lung cancer. Here immunoSEQ multiplex PCR was the method, and the copy in TCRdb shows in-frame clones only, minus some. Of around 80,000 clones listed, more than 80% were seen once; the top ten hold approximately 0.81%. Sequenced material: peripheral blood, taken from a patient treated with radiotherapy plus ipilimumab. These receptors came from a human donor with non-small cell lung cancer who had stable disease on radiotherapy plus ipilimumab. Each CDR3 is given with its conserved first and last residue. D genes are given only for firm matches. Not all rows give a size; the values are once, few, many and, for expanded clones, a class.

CDR3,DNA,D,J,V,size
CASSFGTGGLAKNIQYF,TGTGCCAGCAGCTTTGGGACAGGGGGCTTAGCCAAAAACATTCAGTACTTC,TRBD1,TRBJ2-4,TRBV7-9,.
CASRKTVDYGYTF,TGTGCCAGCAGGAAGACAGTTGACTATGGCTACACCTTC,.,TRBJ1-2,TRBV11-2,.
CASSRGGIEKLFF,TGTGCCAGCAGTAGAGGCGGCATTGAAAAACTGTTTTTT,.,TRBJ1-4,TRBV28,few
CASSLGAGYGDEQFF,TGTGCTAGCAGCTTAGGGGCAGGGTATGGGGATGAGCAGTTCTTC,.,TRBJ2-1,TRBV7-7,.
CASSPGGGVATNEKLFF,TGTGCCAGCTCACCAGGAGGCGGGGTTGCAACTAATGAAAAACTGTTTTTT,.,TRBJ1-4,TRBV18,.
CASRGRLDTQYF,TGTGCCAGCAGAGGGAGGTTAGATACGCAGTATTTT,.,TRBJ2-3,TRBV6-5,.
CASSLRTVNYGYTF,TGTGCCAGCAGTTTACGGACAGTCAACTATGGCTACACCTTC,.,TRBJ1-2,TRBV28,.
CASSDQAQYF,TGTGCCAGCAGTGATCAGGCCCAGTACTTC,.,TRBJ2-5,TRBV2,once
CASRSPGFGDTQYF,TGTGCCAGCAGATCTCCTGGTTTTGGAGATACGCAGTATTTT,.,TRBJ2-3,TRBV7-2,.
CASSPAGFSEAFF,TGTGCCAGCAGCCCCGCAGGGTTCTCCGAAGCTTTCTTT,.,TRBJ1-1,TRBV11-3,.
CASRGSTETQYF,TGTGCCAGCAGGGGCTCCACGGAGACCCAGTACTTC,.,TRBJ2-5,TRBV5-4,.
CSVEILAGVTNTGELFF,TGCAGCGTTGAAATACTAGCGGGAGTAACCAACACCGGGGAGCTGTTTTTT,TRBD2,TRBJ2-2,TRBV29-1,.
CASSQGVGGPYEQYF,TGCGCCAGCAGCCAAGGGGTCGGTGGGCCCTACGAGCAGTACTTC,.,TRBJ2-7,TRBV4-1,.
CASSLLLRGDNSPLHF,TGTGCCAGCAGTTTATTGCTCCGTGGGGATAATTCACCCCTCCACTTT,.,TRBJ1-6,TRBV27,.
CASGSYRGLEDPSNQPQHF,TGTGCCAGCGGAAGTTATCGGGGGCTGGAAGACCCCAGCAATCAGCCCCAGCATTTT,.,TRBJ1-5,TRBV28,.
CASSLSTVEETQYF,TGCGCCAGCAGCCTTTCGACAGTGGAAGAGACCCAGTACTTC,.,TRBJ2-5,TRBV5-1,.
CASRPPIRVSYNEQFF,TGTGCCAGCAGGCCCCCCATTAGAGTCTCCTACAATGAGCAGTTCTTC,.,TRBJ2-1,TRBV7-9,once
CASSVATGTGENIQYF,TGTGCCAGCAGCGTAGCTACTGGGACAGGGGAAAACATTCAGTACTTC,TRBD1,TRBJ2-4,TRBV9,.
CASSSLASGGELFF,TGCGCCAGCAGCTCCCTGGCCTCTGGGGGGGAGCTGTTTTTT,.,TRBJ2-2,TRBV5-1,few
CASSFSGTSTAEAFF,TGTGCCAGCAGCTTTTCAGGGACTTCTACGGCTGAAGCTTTCTTT,.,TRBJ1-1,TRBV7-9,.
CASSKFRGGGETQYF,TGTGCCAGCAGCAAATTCAGAGGGGGTGGAGAGACCCAGTACTTC,.,TRBJ2-5,TRBV2,.
CASNVGGNQPQHF,TGTGCCAGCAACGTCGGGGGCAATCAGCCCCAGCATTTT,.,TRBJ1-5,TRBV28,.
CASSNDRGGQETQYF,TGTGCCAGCTCCAACGATCGGGGGGGCCAGGAGACCCAGTACTTC,TRBD2,TRBJ2-5,TRBV6-9,.